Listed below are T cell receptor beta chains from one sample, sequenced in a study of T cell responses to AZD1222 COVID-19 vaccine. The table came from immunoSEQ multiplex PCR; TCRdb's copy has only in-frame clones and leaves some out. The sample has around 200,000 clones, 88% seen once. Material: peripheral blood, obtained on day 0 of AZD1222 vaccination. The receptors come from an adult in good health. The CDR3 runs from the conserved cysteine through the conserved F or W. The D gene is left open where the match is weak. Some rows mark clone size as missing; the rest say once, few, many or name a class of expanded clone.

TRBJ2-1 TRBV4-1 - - CASSQSYGNEQFF TGCGCCAGCAGCCAAAGCTACGGGAATGAGCAGTTCTTC
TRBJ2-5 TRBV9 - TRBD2 CASSVGGTRGETQYF TGTGCCAGCAGCGTAGGAGGGACTAGGGGCGAGACCCAGTACTTC
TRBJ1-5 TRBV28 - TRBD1 CASSRTGTGGIQPQHF TGTGCCAGCAGCCGTACCGGGACAGGGGGCATACAGCCCCAGCATTTT
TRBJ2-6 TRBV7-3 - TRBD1 CASRLGQGTSGANVLTF TGTGCCAGCAGACTAGGACAGGGAACCTCTGGGGCCAACGTCCTGACTTTC
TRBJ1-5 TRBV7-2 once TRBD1 CASRSNRGGNQPQHF TGTGCCAGCAGATCTAACAGGGGAGGCAATCAGCCCCAGCATTTT
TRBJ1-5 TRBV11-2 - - CASSLAGGSQPQHF TGTGCCAGCAGCTTAGCGGGGGGCAGTCAGCCCCAGCATTTT
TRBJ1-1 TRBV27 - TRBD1 CASSYLAGGYTEAFF TGTGCCAGCAGTTACCTGGCAGGGGGGTACACTGAAGCTTTCTTT
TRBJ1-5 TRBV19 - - CASSMLGRQPQHF TGTGCCAGTAGTATGCTGGGACGCCAGCCCCAGCATTTT
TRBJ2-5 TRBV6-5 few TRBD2 CATRGTSGAETQYF TGTGCCACCAGGGGGACTAGCGGGGCGGAGACCCAGTACTTC
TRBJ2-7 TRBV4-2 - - CASSQAGDYEQYF TGTGCCAGCAGCCAAGCCGGGGACTACGAGCAGTACTTC
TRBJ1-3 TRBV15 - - CATSRDSLGMNSGNTIYF TGTGCCACCAGCAGAGATAGTCTGGGCATGAACTCTGGAAACACCATATATTTT
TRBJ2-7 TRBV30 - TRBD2 CAWSSAGVKEQYF TGTGCCTGGAGTAGCGCGGGAGTAAAAGAGCAGTACTTC
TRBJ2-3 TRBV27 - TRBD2 CASKRLAGTSTDTQYF TGTGCCAGCAAGCGACTAGCGGGGACTAGCACAGATACGCAGTATTTT